The 21 T cell receptor beta chains below were found in one sample sequenced in a study of CXCR3-negative and CXCR3-positive naive CD8 T cells (dated by TCRdb to between 2019 and 2020). Results the study describes overall, beyond this receptor: Compared with CXCR3-negative naive cells, CXCR3-positive naive cells had TRB CDR3s with higher hydrophobicity (lower Kidera factor 4), lower energy, and higher strength and volume indices.

The sequencer was a NextSeq 550. The Human TCR Profiling Kit (MiLaboratory) was used to make UMI-labeled 5' RACE TRB cDNA libraries. TCRdb reprocessed the reads and assigns one entry to each CDR3 protein sequence, leaving out DNA. This sample's listing comprises 140,000 to 150,000 distinct CDR3 sequences. The ten top clones hold about 0.28% of the sample. For these receptors, no antigen is known. Sequenced material: naive CXCR3+ CD8+ T cells from blood. The sample's cell subset or site, from its label and the paper: CD45RO-CCR7+CD27+CD95- naive CD8+ T cells expressing CXCR3 (TNR3+). The source of these receptors is a human donor in good health. Some clones in this sample may be carry-over from other donors' samples.

The chain joins TRBV5-1 to TRBJ1-4; TCRdb selects TRBD1, and the lack of DNA leaves this call unchecked. The CDR3 is 16 residues long. Germline V lookup: CDR1 SGHRS, CDR2 YFSETQ. CDR3 loop: CASSLYPQGANEKLFF.

The V gene is TRBV5-6, the J gene TRBJ2-1; as DNA is missing, the TRBD1 call by TCRdb cannot be tested. There are 13 residues in the CDR3. Germline V gene data show CDR1 as SGHDT and CDR2 as YYEEEE. CDR3 loop: CASSAGQYNEQFF.

CDR3 residues: CSVEAEGPNTEAFF. The chain recombines TRBV29-1 with TRBJ1-1. The CDR3 is 14 residues long. CDR1 and CDR2 (germline): SQVTM, ANQGSEA.

This sequence joins TRBV5-1 and TRBJ2-7. Germline CDR1 is SGHRS and CDR2 is YFSETQ. The CDR3 is 13 residues long. This CDR3 reads CASRAEGSYEQYF.

The CDR3 loop reads CASSCPSGEQPEAFF. V usage is TRBV6-6 and J usage is TRBJ1-1. Per germline, CDR1 MNHNY and CDR2 SVGAGI (reference sequence). The CDR3 extends over 15 amino acids.

The V call is TRBV5-1, the J call TRBJ2-7; the TCRdb call, TRBD1, lacks DNA for checking. Looked up from germline, CDR1 is SGHRS and CDR2 is YFSETQ. This CDR3 region has 13 residues. The CDR3 here is CASSRLGAYEQYF.

The chain combines TRBV20-1 with TRBJ2-1; TCRdb designates TRBD2, a call that cannot be tested without DNA. In germline, CDR1 is DFQATT, CDR2 SNEGSKA (reference sequence). The CDR3 has 14 amino acids. CDR3 sequence: CSAVRDSTLNVQFF.

The J gene is TRBJ2-7, the V gene TRBV29-1; lacking DNA, the TRBD2 call made by TCRdb goes unchecked. Germline V gene sequence: CDR1 SQVTM, CDR2 ANQGSEA. This CDR3 has 13 residues. The CDR3 reads CSVGLARTYEQYF.

The chain recombines TRBV28 with TRBJ2-7; TCRdb designates TRBD1, a call that cannot be tested without DNA. Germline loops: CDR1 MDHEN, CDR2 SYDVKM. The CDR3 is made up of 14 amino acids. The CDR3 loop is CASSQEPTGNEQYF.

The chain carries TRBV12-2 and TRBJ1-2; TCRdb outputs TRBD1, but without DNA this stays unchecked. TRBV12-2 represents a pseudogene. This CDR3 contains 14 residues. CDR3 sequence reads: CASRLARTGYGYTF.

The chain couples TRBV12-3 or TRBV12-4 to TRBJ1-3; TCRdb lists TRBD1, though no DNA is available to test this call. This CDR3 contains 14 residues. CDR3 sequence reads: CASSSTGDGNTIYF.

The rearrangement joins TRBV29-1 to TRBJ2-7; TCRdb returns TRBD1, unconfirmable since there is no DNA. CDR1 and CDR2 (germline): SQVTM, ANQGSEA. This CDR3 has 13 residues. CDR3 residues: CSVGGLGVYEQYF.

This chain links TRBV7-3 with TRBJ1-1; TCRdb's D gene call, TRBD1, goes unchecked for lack of DNA. This CDR3 has 16 residues. Germline V CDR1 and CDR2: SGHTA, FQGTGA. The CDR3 protein is CAPPSGTGTKNTEAFF.

The rearrangement links TRBV19 to TRBJ2-7; the D call from TCRdb, TRBD2, cannot be confirmed without DNA. The CDR3 loop spans 14 amino acids. Germline V gene lookup returns CDR1 LNHDA and CDR2 SQIVND (reference sequence). The CDR3 is CASSVYGLLGEQYF.

The chain links TRBV7-2 to TRBJ2-3; TCRdb reports TRBD1, a call that lacks DNA to check it against. In germline, CDR1 is SGHTA, CDR2 FQGNSA. This CDR3 has 16 residues. The CDR3 sequence is CASSSRGTTSTDTQYF.

This chain joins TRBV28 and TRBJ1-6; TCRdb's D call of TRBD1 is untestable without DNA. The CDR3 extends over 17 amino acids. CDR1 is MDHEN, CDR2 SYDVKM, per germline. The CDR3 loop is CASLKTGDSSYNSPLHF. Full variable domain (outside the CDR3, taken from reference TRBV28 and TRBJ1-6): DVKVTQSSRYLVKRTGEKVFLECVQDMDHENMFWYRQDPGLGLRLIYFSYDVKMKEKGDIPEGYSVSREKKERFSLILESASTNQTSMYLCASLKTGDSSYNSPLHFGNGTRLTVT.

This rearrangement joins TRBV20-1 to TRBJ2-7. Germline CDR1 reads DFQATT; CDR2 reads SNEGSKA (reference sequence). The CDR3 is 13 residues long. The CDR3 region is CSAHVSASYEQYF.

This sequence joins TRBV7-9 and TRBJ1-4; TCRdb's D call of TRBD1 is untestable without DNA. The CDR3 contains 15 residues. Looked up from germline, CDR1 is SEHNR and CDR2 is FQNEAQ (reference sequence). The CDR3 protein is CASAGGKDWDEKLFF.

CDR3 region: CSVVGTGFYEQYF. The chain combines TRBV29-1 with TRBJ2-7; TCRdb picks TRBD1, but there is no DNA to check that call. Germline loops: CDR1 SQVTM, CDR2 ANQGSEA. The CDR3 extends over 13 amino acids.

The chain carries TRBV7-9 and TRBJ2-7; TCRdb picks TRBD2, but there is no DNA to check that call. CDR1 and CDR2 from the germline V gene are SEHNR and FQNEAQ (reference sequence). The CDR3 has 17 residues. CDR3 loop: CASSSPPRDLLSYEQYF. The full variable domain, completed using reference TRBV7-9 and TRBJ2-7, is DTGVSQNPRHKITKRGQNVTFRCDPISEHNRLYWYRQTLGQGPEFLTYFQNEAQLEKSRLLSDRFSAERPKGSFSTLEIQRTEQGDSAMYLCASSSPPRDLLSYEQYFGPGTRLTVT.

The chain links TRBV4-3 to TRBJ1-6; TCRdb reports TRBD1, a call that lacks DNA to check it against. CDR3 size: 15 residues. Germline values: CDR1 LGHNA, CDR2 YSLEER. CDR3 protein: CASSSRTGSNSPLHF.